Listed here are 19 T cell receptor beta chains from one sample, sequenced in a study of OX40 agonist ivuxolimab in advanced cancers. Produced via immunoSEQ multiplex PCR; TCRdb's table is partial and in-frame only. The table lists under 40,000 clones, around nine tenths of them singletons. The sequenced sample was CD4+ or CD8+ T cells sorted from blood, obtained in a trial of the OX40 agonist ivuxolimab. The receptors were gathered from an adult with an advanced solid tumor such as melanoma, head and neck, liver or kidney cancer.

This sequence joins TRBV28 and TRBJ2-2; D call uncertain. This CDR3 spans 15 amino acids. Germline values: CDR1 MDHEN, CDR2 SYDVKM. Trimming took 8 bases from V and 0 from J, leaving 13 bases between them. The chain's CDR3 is CASGPAFANTGELFF. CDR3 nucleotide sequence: TGTGCCAGCGGCCCTGCTTTCGCGAACACCGGGGAGCTGTTTTTT.

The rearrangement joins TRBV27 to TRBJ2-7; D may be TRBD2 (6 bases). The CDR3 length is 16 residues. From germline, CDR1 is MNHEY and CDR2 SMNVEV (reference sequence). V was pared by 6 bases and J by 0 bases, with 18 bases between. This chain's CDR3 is CASSPVGGVSSYEQYV. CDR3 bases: TGTGCCAGCAGCCCCGTGGGAGGCGTTAGCTCCTACGAGCAGTACGTC.

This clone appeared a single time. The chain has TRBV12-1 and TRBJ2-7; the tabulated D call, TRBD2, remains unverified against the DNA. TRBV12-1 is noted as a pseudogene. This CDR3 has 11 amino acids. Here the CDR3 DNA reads TGTGCCAGCCGCCGGTCCCACGAGCAGTACTTC. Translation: CASRRSHEQYF.

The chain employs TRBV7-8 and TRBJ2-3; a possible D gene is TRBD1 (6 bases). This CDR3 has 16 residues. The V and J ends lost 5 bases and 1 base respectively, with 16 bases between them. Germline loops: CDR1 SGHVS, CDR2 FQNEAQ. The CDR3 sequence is CASSTHRDLGTDTQYF. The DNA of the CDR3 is TGTGCCAGCAGCACACACAGGGATCTGGGCACAGATACGCAGTATTTT. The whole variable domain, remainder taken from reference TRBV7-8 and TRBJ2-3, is GAGVSQSPRYKVAKRGQDVALRCDPISGHVSLFWYQQALGQGPEFLTYFQNEAQLDKSGLPSDRFFAERPEGSVSTLKIQRTQQEDSAVYLCASSTHRDLGTDTQYFGPGTRLTVL.

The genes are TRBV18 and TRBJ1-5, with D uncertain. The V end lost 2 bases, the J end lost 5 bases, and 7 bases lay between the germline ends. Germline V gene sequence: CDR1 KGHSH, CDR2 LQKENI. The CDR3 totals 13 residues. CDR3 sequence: CASSPEPDQPQHF. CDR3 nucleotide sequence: TGTGCCAGCTCACCAGAGCCGGATCAGCCCCAGCATTTT.

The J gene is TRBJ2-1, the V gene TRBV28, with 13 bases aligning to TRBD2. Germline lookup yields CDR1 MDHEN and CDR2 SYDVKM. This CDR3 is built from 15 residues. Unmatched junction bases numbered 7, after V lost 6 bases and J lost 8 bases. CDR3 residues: CASRSGTSGIHEQFF. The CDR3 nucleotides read TGTGCCAGCAGATCCGGGACTAGCGGGATCCATGAGCAGTTCTTC.

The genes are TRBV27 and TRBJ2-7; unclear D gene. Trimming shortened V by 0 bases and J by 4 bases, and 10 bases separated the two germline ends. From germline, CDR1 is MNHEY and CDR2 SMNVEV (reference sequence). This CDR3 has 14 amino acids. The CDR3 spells CASSLSMGFYEQYV. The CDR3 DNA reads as TGTGCCAGCAGTTTATCGATGGGTTTTTACGAGCAGTACGTC.

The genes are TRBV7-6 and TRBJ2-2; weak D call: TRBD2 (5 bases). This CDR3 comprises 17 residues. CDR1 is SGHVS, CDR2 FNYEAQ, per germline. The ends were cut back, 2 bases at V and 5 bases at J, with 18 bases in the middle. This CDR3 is CASSLTTGGSGTGELFF. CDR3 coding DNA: TGTGCCAGCAGCTTAACTACCGGAGGCTCGGGAACCGGGGAGCTGTTTTTT. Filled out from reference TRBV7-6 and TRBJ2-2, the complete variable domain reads GAGVSQSPRYKVTKRGQDVALRCDPISGHVSLYWYRQALGQGPEFLTYFNYEAQQDKSGLPNDRFSAERPEGSISTLTIQRTEQRDSAMYRCASSLTTGGSGTGELFFGEGSRLTVL.

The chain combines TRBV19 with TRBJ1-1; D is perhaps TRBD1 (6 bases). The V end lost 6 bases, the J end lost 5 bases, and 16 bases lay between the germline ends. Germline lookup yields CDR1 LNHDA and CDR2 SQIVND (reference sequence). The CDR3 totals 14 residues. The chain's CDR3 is CASSQDRLRTEAFF. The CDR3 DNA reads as TGTGCCAGTAGCCAGGACAGATTGAGGACTGAAGCTTTCTTT.

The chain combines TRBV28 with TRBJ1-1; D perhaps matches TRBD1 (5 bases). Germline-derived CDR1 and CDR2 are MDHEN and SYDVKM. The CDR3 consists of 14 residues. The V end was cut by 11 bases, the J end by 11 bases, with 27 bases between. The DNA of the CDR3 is TGTGCCCTTGTCGGGCGCGGCCAGGGAAAGGGCGCTTTCTTT. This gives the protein CALVGRGQGKGAFF. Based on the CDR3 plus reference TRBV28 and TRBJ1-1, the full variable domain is DVKVTQSSRYLVKRTGEKVFLECVQDMDHENMFWYRQDPGLGLRLIYFSYDVKMKEKGDIPEGYSVSREKKERFSLILESASTNQTSMYLCALVGRGQGKGAFFGQGTRLTVV.

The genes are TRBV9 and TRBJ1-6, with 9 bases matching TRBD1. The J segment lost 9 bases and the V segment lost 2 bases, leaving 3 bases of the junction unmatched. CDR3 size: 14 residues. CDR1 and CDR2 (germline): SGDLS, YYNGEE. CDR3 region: CASSVGQGFSPLHF. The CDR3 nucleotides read TGTGCCAGCAGCGTGGGACAGGGCTTTTCACCCCTCCACTTT. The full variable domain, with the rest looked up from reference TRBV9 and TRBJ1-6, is DSGVTQTPKHLITATGQRVTLRCSPRSGDLSVYWYQQSLDQGLQFLIQYYNGEERAKGNILERFSAQQFPDLHSELNLSSLELGDSALYFCASSVGQGFSPLHFGNGTRLTVT.

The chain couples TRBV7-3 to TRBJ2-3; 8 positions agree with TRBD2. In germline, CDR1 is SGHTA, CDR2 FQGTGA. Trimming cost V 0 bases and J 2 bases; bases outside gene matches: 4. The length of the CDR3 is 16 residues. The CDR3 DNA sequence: TGTGCCAGCAGCTTAACGGCGGGGGGACCCACAGATACGCAGTATTTT. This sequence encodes CASSLTAGGPTDTQYF.

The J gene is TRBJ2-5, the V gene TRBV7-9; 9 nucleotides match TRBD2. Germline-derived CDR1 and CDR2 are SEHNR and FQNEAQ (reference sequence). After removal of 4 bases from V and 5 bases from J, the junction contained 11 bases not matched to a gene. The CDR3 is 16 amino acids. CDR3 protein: CASSWIAGVSGETQYF. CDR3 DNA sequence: TGTGCCAGCAGCTGGATAGCGGGAGTGTCCGGGGAGACCCAGTACTTC.

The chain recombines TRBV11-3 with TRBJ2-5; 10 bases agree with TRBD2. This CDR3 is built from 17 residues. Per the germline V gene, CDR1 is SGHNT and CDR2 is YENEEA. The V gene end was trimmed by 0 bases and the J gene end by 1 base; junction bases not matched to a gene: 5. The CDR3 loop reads CASSLDSRLAGQETQYF. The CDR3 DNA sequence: TGTGCCAGCAGCTTAGATAGCCGACTAGCGGGCCAAGAGACCCAGTACTTC.

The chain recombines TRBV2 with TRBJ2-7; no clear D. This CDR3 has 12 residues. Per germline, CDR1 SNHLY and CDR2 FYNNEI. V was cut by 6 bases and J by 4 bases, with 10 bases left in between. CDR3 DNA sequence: TGTGCCAGCAGGCGGTTGACATACGAGCAGTACTTC. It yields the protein CASRRLTYEQYF.

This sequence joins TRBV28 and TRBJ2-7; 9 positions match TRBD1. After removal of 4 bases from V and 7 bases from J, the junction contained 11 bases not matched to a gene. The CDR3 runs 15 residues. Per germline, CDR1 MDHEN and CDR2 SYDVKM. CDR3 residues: CASSWTGEGVREQYF. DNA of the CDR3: TGTGCCAGCAGTTGGACAGGGGAGGGGGTCCGGGAGCAGTACTTC.

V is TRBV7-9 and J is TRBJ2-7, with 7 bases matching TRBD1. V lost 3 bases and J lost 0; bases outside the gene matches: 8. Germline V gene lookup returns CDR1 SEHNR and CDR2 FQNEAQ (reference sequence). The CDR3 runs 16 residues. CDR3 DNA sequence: TGTGCCAGCAGCTTGGTACAGGGGTCTGCCTCCTACGAGCAGTACTTC. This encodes CASSLVQGSASYEQYF. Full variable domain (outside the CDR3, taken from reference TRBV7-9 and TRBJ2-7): DTGVSQNPRHKITKRGQNVTFRCDPISEHNRLYWYRQTLGQGPEFLTYFQNEAQLEKSRLLSDRFSAERPKGSFSTLEIQRTEQGDSAMYLCASSLVQGSASYEQYFGPGTRLTVT.

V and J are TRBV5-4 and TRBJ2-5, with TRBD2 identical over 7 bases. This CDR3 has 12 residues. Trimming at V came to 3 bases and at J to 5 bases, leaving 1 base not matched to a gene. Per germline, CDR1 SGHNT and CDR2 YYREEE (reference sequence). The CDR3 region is CASSYGGETQYF. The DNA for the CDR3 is TGTGCCAGCAGCTACGGGGGGGAGACCCAGTACTTC.

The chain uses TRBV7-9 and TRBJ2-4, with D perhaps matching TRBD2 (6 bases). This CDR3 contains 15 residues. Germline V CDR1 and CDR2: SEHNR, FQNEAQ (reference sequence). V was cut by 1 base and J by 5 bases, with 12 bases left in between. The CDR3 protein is CASSLVVGLENIQYF. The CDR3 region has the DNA TGTGCCAGCAGCTTAGTGGTGGGACTGGAAAACATTCAGTACTTC.